The 4 T cell receptor beta chains given below trace back to one sample, sequenced in a study of graft-versus-host responses after intestinal transplantation. Using immunoSEQ multiplex PCR, the repertoire was profiled, and TCRdb retains in-frame clones only, with some absent. The data show roughly 46,000 clones, just under 95% seen once. This specimen was PBMCs, taken about 800 days after a first intestinal transplant, on the day of a second. The receptors originated from a human patient who received an intestinal transplant, so some T cells may come from the graft donor.

The chain joins TRBV25-1 to TRBJ2-3, with D hard to call. The CDR3 consists of 15 residues. V lost 2 bases and J lost 2, with 11 bases in between. Germline CDR1 is MGHDK and CDR2 is SYGVNS. The CDR3 spells CASSESWRTTDTQYF. The CDR3 DNA follows: TGTGCCAGCAGTGAAAGTTGGCGGACCACAGATACGCAGTATTTT.

This chain joins TRBV5-1 and TRBJ2-7, with D possibly TRBD2 on 6 matching bases. There are 15 residues in the CDR3. Germline assignment: CDR1 SGHRS and CDR2 YFSETQ. Trimming stripped 2 bases from V and 5 bases from J, with 17 bases between. The CDR3 here is CASSFLAQAGNEQYF. CDR3 sequence (DNA): TGCGCCAGCAGCTTCCTAGCCCAAGCGGGCAACGAGCAGTACTTC.

V and J are TRBV2 and TRBJ2-1, with TRBD2 identical over 7 bases. The ends lost 5 bases at V and 5 bases at J; junction bases unmatched: 21. The CDR3 is made up of 19 amino acids. Germline V lookup: CDR1 SNHLY, CDR2 FYNNEI. CDR3 DNA: TGTGCCAGCAGTACCCCGAACCGACTAGCTTCGAAACGCCACAATGAGCAGTTCTTC. This translates into CASSTPNRLASKRHNEQFF.

This chain uses TRBV6-5 with TRBJ1-1, with D uncertain. The CDR3 loop spans 13 amino acids. The V end lost 7 bases, the J end lost 1 base, and 10 bases lay between the germline ends. Germline V gene sequence: CDR1 MNHEY, CDR2 SVGAGI. The CDR3 DNA sequence: TGTGCCAGCACCAAAACAGAGAACACTGAAGCTTTCTTT. Its translation is CASTKTENTEAFF.